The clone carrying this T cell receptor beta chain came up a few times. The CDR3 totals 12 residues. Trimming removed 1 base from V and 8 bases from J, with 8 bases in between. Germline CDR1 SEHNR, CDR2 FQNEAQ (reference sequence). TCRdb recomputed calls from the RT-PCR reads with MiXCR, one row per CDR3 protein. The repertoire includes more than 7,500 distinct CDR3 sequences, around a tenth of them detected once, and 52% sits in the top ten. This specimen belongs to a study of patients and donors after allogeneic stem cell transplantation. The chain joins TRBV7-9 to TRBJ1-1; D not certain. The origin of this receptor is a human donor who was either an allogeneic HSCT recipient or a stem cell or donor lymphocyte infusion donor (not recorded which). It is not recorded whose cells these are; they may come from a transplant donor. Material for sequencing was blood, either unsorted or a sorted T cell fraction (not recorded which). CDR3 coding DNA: TGTGCCAGCAGCTTAGTTGCACAAGAAGCTTTCTTT. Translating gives CASSLVAQEAFF.